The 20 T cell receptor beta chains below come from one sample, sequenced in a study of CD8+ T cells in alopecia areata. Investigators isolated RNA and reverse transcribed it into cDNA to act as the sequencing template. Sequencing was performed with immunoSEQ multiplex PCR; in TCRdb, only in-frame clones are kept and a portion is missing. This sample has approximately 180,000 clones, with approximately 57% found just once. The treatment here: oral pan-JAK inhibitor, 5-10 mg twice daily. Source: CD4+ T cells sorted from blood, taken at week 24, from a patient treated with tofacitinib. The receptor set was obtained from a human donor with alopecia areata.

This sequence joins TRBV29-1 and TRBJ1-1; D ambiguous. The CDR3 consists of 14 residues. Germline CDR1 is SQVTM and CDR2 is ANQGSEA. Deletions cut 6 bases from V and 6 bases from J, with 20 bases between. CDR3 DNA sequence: TGCAGCGTCTGTGGTGGGAAGGGAAACCCTGAAGCTTTCTTT. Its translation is CSVCGGKGNPEAFF.

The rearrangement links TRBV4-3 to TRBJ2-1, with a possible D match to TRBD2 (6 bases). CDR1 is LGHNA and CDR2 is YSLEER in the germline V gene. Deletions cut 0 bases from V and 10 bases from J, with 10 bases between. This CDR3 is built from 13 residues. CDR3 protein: CASSQEGRGEQFF. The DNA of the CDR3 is TGCGCCAGCAGCCAAGAAGGTCGGGGGGAGCAGTTCTTC.

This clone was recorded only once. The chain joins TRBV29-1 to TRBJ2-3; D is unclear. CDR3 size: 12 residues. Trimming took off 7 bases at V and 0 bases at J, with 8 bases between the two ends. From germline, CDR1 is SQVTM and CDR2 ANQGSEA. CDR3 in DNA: TGCAGCGAACAAGCTAGCACAGATACGCAGTATTTT. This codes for CSEQASTDTQYF.

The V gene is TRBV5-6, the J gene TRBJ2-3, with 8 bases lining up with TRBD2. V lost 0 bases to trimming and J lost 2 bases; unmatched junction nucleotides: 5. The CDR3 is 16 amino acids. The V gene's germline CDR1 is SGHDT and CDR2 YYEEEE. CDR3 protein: CASSLGAGGHTDTQYF. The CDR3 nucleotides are TGTGCCAGCAGCTTGGGTGCGGGGGGCCACACAGATACGCAGTATTTT.

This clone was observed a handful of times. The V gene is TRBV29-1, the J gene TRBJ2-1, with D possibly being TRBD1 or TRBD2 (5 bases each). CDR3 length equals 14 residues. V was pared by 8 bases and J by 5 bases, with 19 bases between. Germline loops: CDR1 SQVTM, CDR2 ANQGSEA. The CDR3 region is CSSSPGTDNNEQFF. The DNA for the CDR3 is TGCAGCTCGTCCCCCGGGACGGATAACAATGAGCAGTTCTTC.

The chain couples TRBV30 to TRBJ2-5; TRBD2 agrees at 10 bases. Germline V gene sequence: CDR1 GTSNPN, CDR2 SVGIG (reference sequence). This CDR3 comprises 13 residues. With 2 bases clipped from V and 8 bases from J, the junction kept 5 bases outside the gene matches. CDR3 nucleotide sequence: TGTGCCTGGAGTCTTTCTAGCGGGGGAACCCAGTACTTC. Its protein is CAWSLSSGGTQYF.

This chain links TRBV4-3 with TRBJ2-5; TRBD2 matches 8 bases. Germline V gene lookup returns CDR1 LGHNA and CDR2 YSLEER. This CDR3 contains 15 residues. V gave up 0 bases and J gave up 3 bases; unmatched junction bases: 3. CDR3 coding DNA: TGCGCCAGCAGCCAAGAATGGACTAGCAAAGAGACCCAGTACTTC. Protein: CASSQEWTSKETQYF.

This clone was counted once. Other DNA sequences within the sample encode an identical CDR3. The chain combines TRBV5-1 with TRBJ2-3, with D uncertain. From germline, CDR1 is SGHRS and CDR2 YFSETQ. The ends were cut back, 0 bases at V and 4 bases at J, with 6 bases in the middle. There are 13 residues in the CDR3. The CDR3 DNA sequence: TGCGCCAGCAGCTTGGGACGCGCAGATACGCAGTATTTT. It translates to CASSLGRADTQYF.

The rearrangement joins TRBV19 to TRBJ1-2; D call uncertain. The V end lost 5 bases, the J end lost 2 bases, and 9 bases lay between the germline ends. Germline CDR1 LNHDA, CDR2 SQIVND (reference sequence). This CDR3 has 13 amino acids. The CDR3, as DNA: TGTGCCAGTAGTTCGACTGGCAACTATGGCTACACCTTC. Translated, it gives CASSSTGNYGYTF.

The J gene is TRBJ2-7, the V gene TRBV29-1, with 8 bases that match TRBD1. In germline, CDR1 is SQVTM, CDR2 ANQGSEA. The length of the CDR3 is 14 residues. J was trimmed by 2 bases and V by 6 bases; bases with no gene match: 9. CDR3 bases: TGCAGCGTGAGTCGACAGGGGCCGACCTACGAGCAGTACTTC. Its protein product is CSVSRQGPTYEQYF.

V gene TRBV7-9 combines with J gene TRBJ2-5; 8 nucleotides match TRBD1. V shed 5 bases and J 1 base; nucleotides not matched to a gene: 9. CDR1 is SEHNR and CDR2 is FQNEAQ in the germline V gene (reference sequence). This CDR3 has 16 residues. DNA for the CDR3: TGTGCCAGCAGCGATTCGGTGGACAGGGCCCAAGAGACCCAGTACTTC. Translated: CASSDSVDRAQETQYF. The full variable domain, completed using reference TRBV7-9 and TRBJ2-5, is DTGVSQNPRHKITKRGQNVTFRCDPISEHNRLYWYRQTLGQGPEFLTYFQNEAQLEKSRLLSDRFSAERPKGSFSTLEIQRTEQGDSAMYLCASSDSVDRAQETQYFGPGTRLLVL.

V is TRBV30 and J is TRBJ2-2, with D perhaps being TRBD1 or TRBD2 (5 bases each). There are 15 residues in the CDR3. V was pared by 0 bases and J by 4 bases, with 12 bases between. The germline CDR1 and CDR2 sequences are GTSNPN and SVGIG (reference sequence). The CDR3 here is CAWSVVAGATGELFF. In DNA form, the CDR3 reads TGTGCCTGGAGTGTAGTGGCCGGGGCCACCGGGGAGCTGTTTTTT.

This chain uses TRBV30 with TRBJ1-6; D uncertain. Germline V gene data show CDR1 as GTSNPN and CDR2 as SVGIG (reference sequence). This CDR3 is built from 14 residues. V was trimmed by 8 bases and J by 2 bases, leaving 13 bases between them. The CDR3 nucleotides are TGTGCCCGGGAGGACGGCCCCTATAATTCACCCCTCCACTTT. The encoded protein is CAREDGPYNSPLHF.

The CDR3 reads CASSPRVLIPLGYGYTF. CDR3 nucleotide sequence: TGTGCCAGCAGCCCCCGGGTCCTAATCCCTCTAGGCTATGGCTACACCTTC. The V and J genes are TRBV5-6 and TRBJ1-2; D gene ambiguous. Germline CDR1 reads SGHDT; CDR2 reads YYEEEE. V lost 4 bases and J 4 bases, leaving 23 bases between the germline ends. CDR3 length: 17 residues.

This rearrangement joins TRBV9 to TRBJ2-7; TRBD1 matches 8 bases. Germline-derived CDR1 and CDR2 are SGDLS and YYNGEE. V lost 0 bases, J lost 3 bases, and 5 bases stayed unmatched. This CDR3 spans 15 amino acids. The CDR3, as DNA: TGTGCCAGCAGCGTAGGAGGGACAGGAATCTACGAGCAGTACTTC. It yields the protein CASSVGGTGIYEQYF.

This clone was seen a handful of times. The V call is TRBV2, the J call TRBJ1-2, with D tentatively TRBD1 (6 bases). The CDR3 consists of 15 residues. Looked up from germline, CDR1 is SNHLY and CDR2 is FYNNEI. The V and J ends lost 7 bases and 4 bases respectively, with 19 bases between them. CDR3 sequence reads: CASTRTGGDGYGYTF. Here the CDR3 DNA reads TGTGCCAGCACCAGAACGGGGGGCGACGGCTATGGCTACACCTTC.

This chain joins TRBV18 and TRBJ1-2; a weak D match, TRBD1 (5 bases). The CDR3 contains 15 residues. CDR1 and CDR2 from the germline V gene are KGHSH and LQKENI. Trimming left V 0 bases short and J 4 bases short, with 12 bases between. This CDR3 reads CASSPPTELFYGYTF. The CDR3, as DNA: TGTGCCAGCTCACCACCGACAGAATTATTCTATGGCTACACCTTC.

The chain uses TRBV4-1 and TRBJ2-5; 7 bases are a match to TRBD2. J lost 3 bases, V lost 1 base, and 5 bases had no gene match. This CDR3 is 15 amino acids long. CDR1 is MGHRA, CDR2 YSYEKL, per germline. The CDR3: CASSQVIAGKETQYF. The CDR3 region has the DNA TGCGCCAGCAGCCAAGTGATAGCGGGTAAAGAGACCCAGTACTTC.

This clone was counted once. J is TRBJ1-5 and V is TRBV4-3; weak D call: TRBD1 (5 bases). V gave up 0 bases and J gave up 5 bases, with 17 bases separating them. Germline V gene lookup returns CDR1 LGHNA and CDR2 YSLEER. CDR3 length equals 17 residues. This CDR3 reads CASSQDFSGVVDQPQHF. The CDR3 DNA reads TGCGCCAGCAGCCAAGATTTTTCGGGGGTGGTCGATCAGCCCCAGCATTTT.

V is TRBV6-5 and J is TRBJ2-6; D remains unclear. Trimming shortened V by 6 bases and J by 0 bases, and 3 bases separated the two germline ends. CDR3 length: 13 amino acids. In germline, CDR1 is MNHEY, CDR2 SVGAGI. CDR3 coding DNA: TGTGCCAGCAGGAACTCTGGGGCCAACGTCCTGACTTTC. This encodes CASRNSGANVLTF.